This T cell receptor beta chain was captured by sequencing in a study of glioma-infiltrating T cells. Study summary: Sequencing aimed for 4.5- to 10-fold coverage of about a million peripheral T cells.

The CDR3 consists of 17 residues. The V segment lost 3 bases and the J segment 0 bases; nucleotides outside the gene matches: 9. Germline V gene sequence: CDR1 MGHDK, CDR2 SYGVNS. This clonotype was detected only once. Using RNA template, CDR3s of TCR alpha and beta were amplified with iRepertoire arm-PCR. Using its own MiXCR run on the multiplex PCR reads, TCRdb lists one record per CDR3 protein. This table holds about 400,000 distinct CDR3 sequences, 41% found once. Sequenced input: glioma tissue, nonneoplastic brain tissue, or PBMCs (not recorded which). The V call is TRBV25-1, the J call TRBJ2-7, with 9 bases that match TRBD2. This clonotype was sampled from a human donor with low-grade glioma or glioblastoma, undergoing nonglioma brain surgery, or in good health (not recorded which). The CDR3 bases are TGTGCCAGCAGTGACCCTACCCGACTAGCGGACTCCTACGAGCAGTACTTC. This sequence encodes CASSDPTRLADSYEQYF.